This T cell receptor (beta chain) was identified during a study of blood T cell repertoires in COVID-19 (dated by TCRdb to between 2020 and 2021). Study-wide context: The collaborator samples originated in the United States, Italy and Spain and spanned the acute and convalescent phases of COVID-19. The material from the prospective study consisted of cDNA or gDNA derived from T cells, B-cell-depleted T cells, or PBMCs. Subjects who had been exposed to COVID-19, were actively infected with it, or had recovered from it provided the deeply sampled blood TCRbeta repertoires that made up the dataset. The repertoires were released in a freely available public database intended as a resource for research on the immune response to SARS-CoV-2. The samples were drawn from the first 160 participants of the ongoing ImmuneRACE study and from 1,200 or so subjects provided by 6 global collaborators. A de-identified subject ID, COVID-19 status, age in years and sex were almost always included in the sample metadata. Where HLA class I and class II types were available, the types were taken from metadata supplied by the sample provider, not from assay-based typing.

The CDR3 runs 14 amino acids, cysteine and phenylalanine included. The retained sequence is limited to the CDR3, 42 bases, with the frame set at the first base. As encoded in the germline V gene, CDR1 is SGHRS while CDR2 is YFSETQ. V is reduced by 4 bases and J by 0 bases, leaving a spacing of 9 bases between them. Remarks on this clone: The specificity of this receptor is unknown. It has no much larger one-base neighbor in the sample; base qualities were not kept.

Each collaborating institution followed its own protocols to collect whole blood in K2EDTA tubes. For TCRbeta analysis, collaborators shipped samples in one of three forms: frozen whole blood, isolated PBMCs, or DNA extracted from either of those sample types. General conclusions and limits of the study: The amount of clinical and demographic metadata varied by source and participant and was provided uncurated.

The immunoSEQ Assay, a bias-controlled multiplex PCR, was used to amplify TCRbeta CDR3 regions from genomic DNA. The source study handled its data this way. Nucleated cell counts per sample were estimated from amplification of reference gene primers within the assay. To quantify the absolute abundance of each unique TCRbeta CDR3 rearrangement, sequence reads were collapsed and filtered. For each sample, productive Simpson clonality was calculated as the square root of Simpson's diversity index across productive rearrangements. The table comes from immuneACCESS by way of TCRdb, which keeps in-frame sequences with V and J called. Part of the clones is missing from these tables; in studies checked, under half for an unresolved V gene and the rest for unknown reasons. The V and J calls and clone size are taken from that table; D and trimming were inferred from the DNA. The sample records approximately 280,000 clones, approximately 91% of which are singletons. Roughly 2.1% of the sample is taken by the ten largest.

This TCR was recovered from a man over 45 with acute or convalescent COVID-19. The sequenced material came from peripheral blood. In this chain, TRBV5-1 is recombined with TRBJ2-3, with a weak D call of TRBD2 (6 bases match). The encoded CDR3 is CASSPAGSTDTQYF. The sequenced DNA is TGCGCCAGCAGCCCCGCGGGGAGCACAGATACGCAGTATTTT.